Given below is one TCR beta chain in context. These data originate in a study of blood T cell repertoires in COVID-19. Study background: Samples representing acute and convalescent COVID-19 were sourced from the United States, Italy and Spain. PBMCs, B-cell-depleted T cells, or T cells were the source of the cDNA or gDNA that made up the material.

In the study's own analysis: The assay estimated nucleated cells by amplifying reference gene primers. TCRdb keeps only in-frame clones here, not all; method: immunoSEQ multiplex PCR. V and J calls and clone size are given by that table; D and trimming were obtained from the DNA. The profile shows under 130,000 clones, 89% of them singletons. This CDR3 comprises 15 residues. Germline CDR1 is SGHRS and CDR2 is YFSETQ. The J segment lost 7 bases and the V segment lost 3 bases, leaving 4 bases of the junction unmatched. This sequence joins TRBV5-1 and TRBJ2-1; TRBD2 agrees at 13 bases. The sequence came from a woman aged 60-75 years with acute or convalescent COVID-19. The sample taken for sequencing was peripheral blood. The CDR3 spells CASSWGLAGSNEQFF. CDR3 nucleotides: TGCGCCAGCAGCTGGGGACTAGCGGGATCTAATGAGCAGTTCTTC. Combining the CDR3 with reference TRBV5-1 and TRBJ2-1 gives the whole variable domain KAGVTQTPRYLIKTRGQQVTLSCSPISGHRSVSWYQQTPGQGLQFLFEYFSETQRNKGNFPGRFSGRQFSNSRSEMNVSTLELGDSALYLCASSWGLAGSNEQFFGPGTRLTVL.